The 23 T cell receptor beta chains presented below share a single source sample, sequenced in a study of T cell repertoires in cytomegalovirus infection. TCRdb used MiXCR to reprocess the reads, holding one entry per CDR3 protein. The sample comprises 310,000 or so distinct CDR3 sequences, about 17% of which are singletons, and approximately 12% rests with the top ten. Sequenced input: PBMCs. Receptors originate from a human donor in good health (CMV status not recorded). Some clones in this sample may be carry-over from other donors' samples.

This clonotype was observed at least ten times. This chain links TRBV7-2 with TRBJ2-7, with TRBD1 as a possible D gene (6 bases). In germline, CDR1 is SGHTA, CDR2 FQGNSA. V lost 6 bases to trimming and J lost 1 base, with 13 bases between them. The CDR3 has 14 residues. The chain's CDR3 is CASRDNRASYEQYF. CDR3 coding DNA: TGTGCCAGCAGAGATAACAGGGCATCCTACGAGCAGTACTTC. Filled out from reference TRBV7-2 and TRBJ2-7, the complete variable domain reads GAGVSQSPSNKVTEKGKDVELRCDPISGHTALYWYRQSLGQGLEFLIYFQGNSAPDKSGLPSDRFSAERTGGSVSTLTIQRTQQEDSAVYLCASRDNRASYEQYFGPGTRLTVT.

This chain connects TRBV5-4 to TRBJ2-7; unclear D gene. CDR1 is SGHNT, CDR2 YYREEE, per germline (reference sequence). The CDR3 is 15 amino acids. Trimming cost V 0 bases and J 3 bases, with 13 bases left between them. CDR3 loop: CASSLAASFGYEQYF. CDR3 coding DNA: TGTGCCAGCAGCTTGGCGGCTTCCTTCGGCTACGAGCAGTACTTC.

This clonotype was observed many times. The chain joins TRBV7-2 to TRBJ1-2, with D hard to call. V was pared by 1 base and J by 8 bases, with 14 bases between. CDR1 is SGHTA, CDR2 FQGNSA, per germline. The CDR3 totals 14 residues. CDR3 protein: CASSLEATWVGYTF. CDR3 nucleotide sequence: TGTGCCAGCAGCTTAGAGGCAACCTGGGTCGGCTACACCTTC.

This clonotype was found many times. V and J are TRBV19 and TRBJ1-6; 10 bases align to TRBD1. The CDR3 loop spans 15 amino acids. Germline trimming cut 7 bases from V and 7 bases from J; bases unmatched to any gene: 7. Germline V gene sequence: CDR1 LNHDA, CDR2 SQIVND (reference sequence). CDR3 sequence reads: CASTAGTGDNSPLHF. For the CDR3, the DNA is TGTGCCAGTACCGCCGGGACAGGGGACAATTCACCCCTCCACTTT.

This clonotype was seen a handful of times. The rearrangement joins TRBV20-1 to TRBJ1-5; no firm D call. Germline values: CDR1 DFQATT, CDR2 SNEGSKA (reference sequence). V was clipped by 5 bases and J by 4 bases, with 9 bases between them. This CDR3 is 12 amino acids long. CDR3 in DNA: TGCAGTGCTGGAGGCCCGAATCAGCCCCAGCATTTT. Translated: CSAGGPNQPQHF.

This clonotype was seen only a few times. This chain's CDR3 is CASSQEGSENYEQYF. CDR3 DNA: TGCGCCAGCAGCCAAGAGGGGTCAGAGAACTACGAGCAGTACTTC. This chain joins TRBV4-1 and TRBJ2-7; D not resolved. CDR3 length: 15 amino acids. The germline V gene has CDR1 MGHRA and CDR2 YSYEKL. Between the trimmed V and J ends, which lost 0 bases and 3 bases, there was a span of 12 bases.

This clonotype was picked up many times. The chain uses TRBV7-2 and TRBJ2-5, with D possibly matching TRBD2 (6 bases). This CDR3 has 15 residues. Deletions cut 3 bases from V and 2 bases from J, with 13 bases between. Per germline, CDR1 SGHTA and CDR2 FQGNSA. The chain's CDR3 is CASSFVWGGQETQYF. The CDR3 bases are TGTGCCAGCAGCTTTGTCTGGGGAGGTCAAGAGACCCAGTACTTC.

This clonotype was counted only a few times. The chain recombines TRBV28 with TRBJ2-2; D is undetermined. V lost 4 bases, J lost 2 bases, and 11 bases lay in between. Germline CDR1 is MDHEN and CDR2 is SYDVKM. The CDR3 length is 15 residues. CDR3 residues: CASSWDGINTGELFF. The CDR3 nucleotides are TGTGCCAGCAGTTGGGATGGGATAAACACCGGGGAGCTGTTTTTT. The full variable domain, with the rest looked up from reference TRBV28 and TRBJ2-2, is DVKVTQSSRYLVKRTGEKVFLECVQDMDHENMFWYRQDPGLGLRLIYFSYDVKMKEKGDIPEGYSVSREKKERFSLILESASTNQTSMYLCASSWDGINTGELFFGEGSRLTVL.

This clonotype occurred many times. The chain recombines TRBV12-3 or TRBV12-4 with TRBJ1-1, with a weak D call TRBD1 (5 bases). This CDR3 is built from 14 residues. Trimming removed 6 bases at V and 0 bases at J, with 11 bases between. CDR3 residues: CASRFTGMNTEAFF. CDR3 coding DNA: TGTGCCAGCAGGTTTACAGGCATGAACACTGAAGCTTTCTTT.

The V call is TRBV12-3 or TRBV12-4, the J call TRBJ2-5; TRBD1 aligns across 9 bases. The ends lost 4 bases at V and 4 bases at J; junction bases unmatched: 4. This CDR3 is 14 amino acids long. CDR3 coding DNA: TGTGCCAGCAGTTGGGGACAGGGAGGAGAGACCCAGTACTTC. Translating gives CASSWGQGGETQYF.

There are many counts of this clonotype. The chain uses TRBV6-2 or TRBV6-3 and TRBJ2-7; D is unclear. This CDR3 comprises 12 residues. Trimming removed 4 bases from V and 4 bases from J, with 8 bases in between. Germline V gene lookup returns CDR1 MNHEY and CDR2 SVGEGT. In DNA, the CDR3 is TGTGCCAGCAGTTTTTCGCGTTACGAGCAGTACTTC. This translates into CASSFSRYEQYF.

This clonotype was observed at least ten times. The chain uses TRBV10-2 and TRBJ1-5; D ambiguous. The CDR3 is made up of 13 amino acids. Trimming removed 4 bases from V and 7 bases from J, with 11 bases in between. Germline-derived CDR1 and CDR2 are WSHSY and SAAADI. The CDR3 DNA follows: TGCGCCAGCAGTGGGTTAGAAGACCAGCCCCAGCATTTT. It yields the protein CASSGLEDQPQHF.

This clonotype was observed at least ten times. The chain links TRBV19 to TRBJ2-7; D unclear. Germline V CDR1 and CDR2: LNHDA, SQIVND (reference sequence). Trimming removed 1 base at V and 2 bases at J, with 9 bases between. The CDR3 covers 14 residues. CDR3 sequence (DNA): TGTGCCAGTAGTATAGGGCACCAGACCTACGAGCAGTACTTC. Protein product: CASSIGHQTYEQYF.

This chain links TRBV5-1 with TRBJ2-7; either TRBD1 or TRBD2 may supply D (5 bases each). Between the trimmed V and J ends, which lost 0 bases and 6 bases, there was a span of 22 bases. The CDR3 length is 17 residues. Per the germline V gene, CDR1 is SGHRS and CDR2 is YFSETQ. Written as DNA, the CDR3 is TGCGCCAGCAGCTTGGCCGGATTCACAGAGGGACCAAGCGAGCAGTACTTC. This codes for CASSLAGFTEGPSEQYF.

This clonotype was seen ten or more times. The chain links TRBV20-1 to TRBJ2-1; the D gene could be TRBD1 or TRBD2 (5 bases each). Germline loops: CDR1 DFQATT, CDR2 SNEGSKA (reference sequence). This CDR3 spans 18 amino acids. V was shortened by 3 bases and J by 6 bases, with 27 bases between the two germline ends. The chain's CDR3 is CSARGDGTLFESFNEQFF. DNA of the CDR3: TGCAGTGCTAGGGGTGACGGGACCCTATTTGAGTCGTTCAATGAGCAGTTCTTC.

This chain connects TRBV11-1 to TRBJ2-1, with TRBD1 as a possible D gene (7 bases). In germline, CDR1 is SGHAT, CDR2 FQDESV (reference sequence). This CDR3 is built from 15 residues. Deletions cut 3 bases from V and 4 bases from J, with 13 bases between. For the CDR3, the DNA is TGTGCCAGCAGCTTTCCCGCAGGGGGGTACAATGAGCAGTTCTTC. It specifies CASSFPAGGYNEQFF. The entire variable domain, with the rest obtained from reference TRBV11-1 and TRBJ2-1, is as follows: EAEVAQSPRYKITEKSQAVAFWCDPISGHATLYWYRQILGQGPELLVQFQDESVVDDSQLPKDRFSAERLKGVDSTLKIQPAELGDSAMYLCASSFPAGGYNEQFFGPGTRLTVL.

The chain recombines TRBV19 with TRBJ2-2; D is uncertain. Trimming took 7 bases from V and 0 from J, leaving 9 bases between them. CDR3 length: 14 residues. CDR1 and CDR2 (germline): LNHDA, SQIVND (reference sequence). This CDR3 reads CASKVGANTGELFF. CDR3 coding DNA: TGTGCCAGTAAAGTTGGCGCGAACACCGGGGAGCTGTTTTTT. The full variable domain, its missing parts supplied by reference TRBV19 and TRBJ2-2, is DGGITQSPKYLFRKEGQNVTLSCEQNLNHDAMYWYRQDPGQGLRLIYYSQIVNDFQKGDIAEGYSVSREKKESFPLTVTSAQKNPTAFYLCASKVGANTGELFFGEGSRLTVL.

The genes are TRBV10-3 and TRBJ1-1; 7 bases agree with TRBD1. Germline V gene lookup returns CDR1 ENHRY and CDR2 SYGVKD. Germline trimming cut 10 bases from V and 3 bases from J; bases unmatched to any gene: 8. There are 13 residues in the CDR3. The DNA of the CDR3 is TGTGCCAGCAGACAGGGTCTGGACACTGAAGCTTTCTTT. Protein sequence: CASRQGLDTEAFF.

This clonotype occurred a few times. The chain recombines TRBV20-1 with TRBJ1-1, with TRBD1 as a possible D gene (5 bases). Trimming shortened V by 2 bases and J by 1 base, and 11 bases separated the two germline ends. The CDR3 contains 14 residues. In germline, CDR1 is DFQATT, CDR2 SNEGSKA (reference sequence). The CDR3 nucleotides read TGCAGTGCTAGAATCGGGGGAACGAACACTGAAGCTTTCTTT. Encoded protein: CSARIGGTNTEAFF.

This clonotype was seen a few times. The chain joins TRBV6-8 to TRBJ2-6; TRBD1 agrees at 8 bases. The CDR3 covers 19 residues. Germline-derived CDR1 and CDR2 are MNHGY and SAAAGT. With 4 bases clipped from V and 1 base from J, the junction kept 12 bases outside the gene matches. CDR3 protein: CASSLYQGAPISGANVLTF. The CDR3 DNA reads TGTGCCAGCAGTTTATATCAGGGGGCTCCGATTTCTGGGGCCAACGTCCTGACTTTC.

There are many counts of this clonotype. The gene calls are TRBV7-2 and TRBJ2-3, with TRBD2 matching over 13 bases. V was pared by 0 bases and J by 4 bases, with 4 bases of the junction left unmatched. The CDR3 length is 17 residues. The germline CDR1 and CDR2 sequences are SGHTA and FQGNSA. The DNA for the CDR3 is TGTGCCAGCAGCTTAGCACTTACTAGCGGGGGGGCAGATACGCAGTATTTT. It translates to CASSLALTSGGADTQYF. Full variable domain (remainder filled in from reference TRBV7-2 and TRBJ2-3): GAGVSQSPSNKVTEKGKDVELRCDPISGHTALYWYRQSLGQGLEFLIYFQGNSAPDKSGLPSDRFSAERTGGSVSTLTIQRTQQEDSAVYLCASSLALTSGGADTQYFGPGTRLTVL.

The sample holds many counts of this clonotype. This CDR3 is CASSSQGKGFETQYF. CDR3 DNA sequence: TGTGCCAGCAGCTCTCAGGGGAAAGGTTTTGAGACCCAGTACTTC. This chain uses TRBV12-3 or TRBV12-4 with TRBJ2-5; D may be TRBD1 (6 bases). V lost 6 bases and J lost 5, with 19 bases in between. This CDR3 has 15 amino acids.

This clonotype came up many times. The rearrangement uses TRBV4-3 and TRBJ2-3; 9 bases fit TRBD2. The germline gives CDR1 LGHNA, CDR2 YSLEER. The CDR3 length is 15 residues. Germline trimming cut 6 bases from V and 2 bases from J; bases unmatched to any gene: 6. The CDR3 reads CASRLSGGATDTQYF. For the CDR3, the DNA is TGCGCCAGCAGGCTTAGCGGGGGAGCCACAGATACGCAGTATTTT.